These 23 T cell receptor beta chains share one sample of origin, sequenced in a study of T-cell reconstitution after alpha-beta-depleted transplantation in children. Unique molecular identifiers were incorporated during preparation of the TCRbeta library. MiXCR, applied by TCRdb to the PCR reads, yields one record per CDR3 protein. The table includes hundreds of thousands of distinct CDR3 sequences, around 12% detected once. The material sequenced was PBMCs from the stem cell graft donor, taken from the stem cell graft. The source is a human donor who donated a stem cell graft to a child with combined immunodeficiency.

The CDR3 loop is CASSVREGYTDTQYF. In DNA, the CDR3 is TGTGCCAGCAGCGTACGGGAGGGGTACACAGATACGCAGTATTTT. The rearrangement links TRBV14 to TRBJ2-3; 8 bases fit TRBD2. The germline V gene encodes CDR1 SGHDN and CDR2 FVKESK. Losses at the gene ends were 5 bases for V and 2 bases for J; bases not matched to a gene: 6. This CDR3 has 15 amino acids.

The V gene is TRBV7-2, the J gene TRBJ2-2, with no clear D. Germline CDR1 is SGHTA and CDR2 is FQGNSA. Trimming took off 5 bases at V and 6 bases at J, with 10 bases between the two ends. The CDR3 runs to 13 residues. The CDR3 protein is CASSPGRPGELFF. In nucleotides, the CDR3 is TGTGCCAGCAGCCCCGGACGGCCCGGGGAGCTGTTTTTT.

This clonotype was detected a few times. CDR3 sequence (DNA): TGTGCCGCCAGCCCGGGACAGGGGAGGACTGAAGCTTTCTTT. It codes for CAASPGQGRTEAFF. The chain is built from TRBV7-9 and TRBJ1-1; 10 bases are shared with TRBD1. Per germline, CDR1 SEHNR and CDR2 FQNEAQ (reference sequence). The CDR3 loop spans 14 amino acids. J was trimmed by 5 bases and V by 11 bases; bases with no gene match: 11.

This clonotype showed up just a few times. The chain links TRBV4-3 to TRBJ2-1; 11 nucleotides match TRBD2. The CDR3 runs to 17 residues. Losses at the gene ends were 0 bases for V and 3 bases for J; bases not matched to a gene: 4. Germline V gives CDR1 LGHNA, CDR2 YSLEER. This CDR3 is CASSQDYGLAGYNEQFF. In DNA, the CDR3 is TGCGCCAGCAGCCAAGATTACGGACTAGCGGGCTACAATGAGCAGTTCTTC.

This clonotype was picked up many times. This chain connects TRBV12-3 or TRBV12-4 to TRBJ1-5; D unresolved. Trimming left V 1 base short and J 4 bases short, with 5 bases between. CDR3 length equals 13 residues. The CDR3 is CASSLGQNQPQHF. The CDR3, as DNA: TGTGCCAGCAGTTTAGGCCAGAATCAGCCCCAGCATTTT.

Only a few counts were recorded for this clonotype. The V gene is TRBV20-1, the J gene TRBJ1-5, with 8 bases matching TRBD1. V dropped 0 bases and J dropped 4; count of bases not matched to a gene: 5. From germline, CDR1 is DFQATT and CDR2 SNEGSKA (reference sequence). This CDR3 contains 15 residues. In DNA form, the CDR3 reads TGCAGTGCTAGAGATGACAGGGGTAGGAATCAGCCCCAGCATTTT. It encodes CSARDDRGRNQPQHF.

At least ten counts were recorded for this clonotype. The chain recombines TRBV20-1 with TRBJ2-5, with TRBD2 identical over 13 bases. The CDR3 has 15 amino acids. Germline CDR1 DFQATT, CDR2 SNEGSKA (reference sequence). The J segment lost 7 bases and the V segment lost 2 bases, leaving 7 bases of the junction unmatched. The CDR3 spells CSARFGLAGDGTQYF. CDR3 coding DNA: TGCAGTGCTAGATTCGGACTAGCGGGAGACGGGACCCAGTACTTC.

The table lists this clonotype with a few counts. The gene calls are TRBV6-5 and TRBJ1-5; D might be TRBD1 (5 bases). The CDR3 is 14 residues long. The ends were cut back, 5 bases at V and 7 bases at J, with 15 bases in the middle. The germline gives CDR1 MNHEY, CDR2 SVGAGI. The CDR3 region has the DNA TGTGCCAGCAGTCGGGACTTCATCGGACAGCCCCAGCATTTT. Its protein is CASSRDFIGQPQHF.

This clonotype came up many times. V and J are TRBV28 and TRBJ2-7, with D unclear. This CDR3 spans 13 amino acids. Between the trimmed V and J ends, which lost 4 bases and 6 bases, there was a span of 13 bases. Germline-derived CDR1 and CDR2 are MDHEN and SYDVKM. The CDR3 loop reads CASSSGRLSEQYF. Here the CDR3 DNA reads TGTGCCAGCAGTTCGGGCCGTCTGAGCGAGCAGTACTTC. Complete variable domain (other parts from reference TRBV28 and TRBJ2-7): DVKVTQSSRYLVKRTGEKVFLECVQDMDHENMFWYRQDPGLGLRLIYFSYDVKMKEKGDIPEGYSVSREKKERFSLILESASTNQTSMYLCASSSGRLSEQYFGPGTRLTVT.

The V and J genes are TRBV7-9 and TRBJ2-7; D may be TRBD2 (6 bases). The V end was cut by 5 bases, the J end by 6 bases, with 17 bases between. The CDR3 sequence is 14 residues long. CDR1 and CDR2 (germline): SEHNR, FQNEAQ (reference sequence). The CDR3, as DNA: TGTGCCAGCAGCAGTGACGTTGGAGGGTTCGAGCAGTACTTC. This translates into CASSSDVGGFEQYF.

The chain uses TRBV7-2 and TRBJ2-5; TRBD1 might be the D (6 bases). The ends were cut back, 5 bases at V and 5 bases at J, with 15 bases in the middle. CDR1 SGHTA and CDR2 FQGNSA come from the germline V gene. This CDR3 contains 14 residues. The CDR3 region is CASSPRWGPETQYF. CDR3 bases: TGTGCCAGCAGCCCTCGTTGGGGGCCCGAGACCCAGTACTTC.

Ten or more counts support this clonotype. The CDR3, as DNA: TGTGCCAGCAGTTTAGGGGTAGCGGGGCCAGATACGCAGTATTTT. Its translation is CASSLGVAGPDTQYF. The rearrangement joins TRBV12-3 or TRBV12-4 to TRBJ2-3; 8 bases agree with TRBD2. CDR3 length: 15 amino acids. Trimming at V came to 1 base and at J to 4 bases, leaving 4 bases not matched to a gene.

V and J are TRBV5-6 and TRBJ1-5, with no clear D. V was trimmed by 0 bases and J by 0 bases, leaving 19 bases between them. The CDR3 length is 19 residues. From germline, CDR1 is SGHDT and CDR2 YYEEEE. The CDR3 reads CASSLEGRGYDYSNQPQHF. CDR3 sequence (DNA): TGTGCCAGCAGCTTGGAAGGCCGCGGATACGACTATAGCAATCAGCCCCAGCATTTT.

The rearrangement joins TRBV6-5 to TRBJ2-3; D perhaps matches TRBD2 (6 bases). Germline V lookup: CDR1 MNHEY, CDR2 SVGAGI. Deletions cut 1 base from V and 0 bases from J, with 8 bases between. The CDR3 totals 15 residues. The CDR3 sequence: CASSYFGGSTDTQYF. CDR3 DNA sequence: TGTGCCAGCAGTTACTTCGGGGGTAGCACAGATACGCAGTATTTT.

This clonotype was detected many times. The junction departs from the called germline gene at one end, perhaps through a read error. This chain uses TRBV12-3 or TRBV12-4 with TRBJ2-1, with TRBD2 matching over 10 bases. This CDR3 comprises 15 residues. CDR3 coding DNA: TGTGCCAGCAGTATAGCGGGAGGAGGCTACAATGAGCAGTTCTTC. The encoded protein is CASSIAGGGYNEQFF.

The rearrangement joins TRBV9 to TRBJ2-1, with TRBD1 identical over 10 bases. The CDR3 extends over 16 amino acids. CDR1 and CDR2 from the germline V gene are SGDLS and YYNGEE. Trimming took 4 bases from V and 10 from J; bases not matched to a gene: 14. The DNA of the CDR3 is TGTGCCAGCAGCACCGCCGGGACAGGGGCCCTGGGGGAGCAGTTCTTC. It translates to CASSTAGTGALGEQFF.

This clonotype was observed many times. The J gene is TRBJ1-4, the V gene TRBV6-6, with 7 bases identical to TRBD1. The CDR3 spans 13 residues. Looked up from germline, CDR1 is MNHNY and CDR2 is SVGAGI (reference sequence). V dropped 4 bases and J dropped 6; count of bases not matched to a gene: 2. CDR3 sequence (DNA): TGTGCCAGCAGTTCGACAGGGCATGAAAAACTGTTTTTT. It codes for CASSSTGHEKLFF.

This clonotype was found a few times. This rearrangement joins TRBV29-1 to TRBJ2-3; TRBD2 agrees at 15 bases. The CDR3 length is 14 residues. Germline V CDR1 and CDR2: SQVTM, ANQGSEA. V was clipped by 6 bases and J by 6 bases; unmatched bases: 4. The CDR3 region has the DNA TGCAGCGTCGGACTAGCGGGGGGGCGGGATACGCAGTATTTT. Its protein is CSVGLAGGRDTQYF.

The rearrangement joins TRBV6-2 or TRBV6-3 to TRBJ2-1; 12 bases fit TRBD2. Trimming removed 6 bases from V and 10 bases from J; junction bases left unmatched: 13. CDR1 and CDR2 from the germline V gene are MNHEY and SVGEGT. The CDR3 extends over 16 amino acids. In DNA form, the CDR3 reads TGTGCCAGCAGCAACAGCCGGACTAGCGGGATAGGCGAGCAGTTCTTC. This codes for CASSNSRTSGIGEQFF.

This clonotype came up a few times. V gene TRBV21-1 combines with J gene TRBJ2-7; the table's D call TRBD2 went unverified against the DNA. TRBV21-1 is shown as a pseudogene. The CDR3 sequence is 14 residues long. The DNA of the CDR3 is TGTGCCAGCAGCAACAAAGCGGGAGGGTACGAGCAGTACTTC. It is translated as CASSNKAGGYEQYF.

This clonotype was picked up many times. V usage is TRBV28 and J usage is TRBJ2-1, with D perhaps TRBD1 (5 bases). Trimming shortened V by 5 bases and J by 0 bases, and 17 bases separated the two germline ends. This CDR3 is 17 amino acids long. CDR1 MDHEN and CDR2 SYDVKM come from the germline V gene. CDR3 residues: CASSTPKGLSSYNEQFF. DNA for the CDR3: TGTGCCAGCAGTACCCCCAAGGGGCTGAGCTCCTACAATGAGCAGTTCTTC.

V gene TRBV24-1 combines with J gene TRBJ2-1; TRBD1 agrees at 12 bases. CDR3 length equals 13 residues. Germline values: CDR1 KGHDR, CDR2 SFDVKD. V shed 9 bases, J shed 10 bases, and the junction held 6 bases outside the gene matches. CDR3 residues: CATGTGGLKEQFF. The CDR3 nucleotides read TGTGCCACCGGGACAGGGGGCTTAAAAGAGCAGTTCTTC.

This clonotype has at least ten counts. The chain employs TRBV29-1 and TRBJ1-1, with D possibly matching TRBD1 (5 bases). The CDR3 is made up of 13 amino acids. Deletions cut 4 bases from V and 4 bases from J, with 13 bases between. The germline V gene has CDR1 SQVTM and CDR2 ANQGSEA. The CDR3 region has the DNA TGCAGCGTTGGCCAGGGACGTGCCACTGAAGCTTTCTTT. The encoded protein is CSVGQGRATEAFF.